This paragraph covers one TCR beta chain sequence. This clonotype was seen many times. Its recognized antigen is unknown. No quality values exist for individual bases; no much larger clone is one base distant. The TCR beta CDR3 regions were amplified from the RNA transcripts. The TCR CDR3 was subjected to a first round of RT-PCR using the HTBI primer set and the Qiagen OneStep RT-PCR kit. Libraries were constructed in a second round of multiplex PCR, after which size selection and purification were carried out. Libraries were sequenced paired-end with 100 bp reads on an Illumina HiSeq2000. The study's processing was this. SOAPnuke was used to process the raw data, removing reads that contained adapters or uncalled bases, had a mean Phred below 15, or lacked an exact match to the constant primer or identifier. COPE v1.2.5 was used to merge high-quality paired reads, and clonotypes were defined as unique nucleotide sequences. MiTCR v1.1 was used to align the clonotypes against IMGT TRBV, TRBD and TRBJ reference segments. The analysis included only V-J combinations with a frequency above 0.0001, which together covered 98% to 99.2% of the repertoires. The TCS score was defined as F50 (clonal expansion) divided by E x V (chaos), with BLOSUM62-based TCRdist calculated between CDR3 peptides within each V-J. Welch's t-statistics and random forest reduced fewer than 600 V-J features to about 13, which were used in a naive Bayes classifier (R e1071). TCRdb applied fastp at Q25 and MiXCR to the public reads, then kept only in-frame beta chains. Rows merge per CDR3 protein into single entries with the most common DNA and genes. V and J calls and clone size were set by TCRdb, not the authors. The table for this sample lists approximately 330,000 distinct CDR3 sequences; approximately 14% of them were counted only once. The ten largest clones add up to about 37% of the sample.

Measured from the cysteine to the phenylalanine, the CDR3 is 14 residues long. Only the CDR3 DNA stays, 42 bases, in frame from base 1. Unmatched junction bases come to 2, with V trimmed by 1 base and J by 4 bases. These data originate in a study of T cells in Graves' hyperthyroidism and ophthalmopathy (dated by TCRdb to the late 2010s). For the study in its entirety: Peripheral blood samples were taken at initial diagnosis, before any treatment was given. To identify TCR V-J signatures that set the groups apart, the researchers used a discovery cohort of 95 to 100 patients, made up of 40 to 45 with Graves' ophthalmopathy and 57 with stable Graves' hyperthyroidism. Prospective prediction of ophthalmopathy was tested in an independent validation cohort of approximately 19 hyperthyroidism patients and 15 to 17 patients who later progressed to ophthalmopathy. For training and testing, the 100 or so patients in the discovery cohort were randomly divided in a 7:3 ratio. The study also compared thyroid tissue and blood T-cell repertoires from several Graves' hyperthyroidism patients. Once sampling was done, hyperthyroidism patients were given methimazole at a starting dose of 30 mg daily, whereas ophthalmopathy patients were given high-dose intravenous methylprednisolone. The paper describes TCR Vbeta CDR3 sequencing of roughly 130 peripheral blood samples, made up of 43 ophthalmopathy patients, approximately 73 hyperthyroidism patients and 17 progressor patients.

General study outcomes and caveats: No statistical method was used to set the sample size in advance, and investigators knew the group allocation. Most expanded thyroid clonotypes (frequency above 0.001) were also detected in blood, suggesting blood repertoires may reflect thyroid immune responses. Ophthalmopathy was separated from stable hyperthyroidism by a 13 V-J signature model, with 85% to 90% sensitivity and around 81% specificity obtained in cross-validation and 80%/75% obtained in testing. In validation, the model predicted progression to ophthalmopathy with 55% to 71% sensitivity and 72% to 85% specificity, a median of about six months before onset.

In the ophthalmopathy patients, disease was moderately to severely active, with a Clinical Activity Score of 3 or more, a NOSPECS grade of 4 or more, and a duration of less than 3 months. Any patient with an uncontrolled infection, another autoimmune disease, pregnancy or lactation was excluded. Clinical symptoms, serum thyroxine and TRAb, thyroid ultrasound, and orbital computed tomography formed the basis for the diagnoses. PBMCs were separated from 7.5 to 10 ml of fresh peripheral blood using Ficoll-Paque density gradient centrifugation. Trizol reagent was used to extract total RNA, and RNA quality was then checked on an Agilent 2100 Bioanalyzer.

Recombination connected TRBV12-3 or TRBV12-4 to TRBJ1-1, with 8 bases matching TRBD1. Sequenced material: blood. The receptor was derived from a woman in her forties with Graves' ophthalmopathy. The CDR3: CASSLVDRGTEAFF. The sequence in DNA is TGTGCCAGCAGTTTAGTCGACAGGGGCACTGAAGCTTTCTTT.